These 30 T cell receptor beta chains were all obtained from the same sample, sequenced in a study of CD8 T cells in Susac syndrome. RNA totalling about 0.45 to 1 ug underwent reverse transcription with random hexamers. One entry per CDR3 protein results from TCRdb running MiXCR on the immunoSEQ multiplex PCR reads. This table holds about 130,000 distinct CDR3 sequences, about 93% found once. The sample taken for sequencing was CD8+ T cells from PBMCs. Every receptor here comes from a human donor with Susac syndrome.

This chain links TRBV7-6 with TRBJ1-3, with D tentatively TRBD1 (5 bases). V shed 0 bases and J shed 4 bases, with 13 bases lying between them. The CDR3 totals 16 residues. Germline assignment: CDR1 SGHVS and CDR2 FNYEAQ. This chain's CDR3 is CASSLAGGQLGNTIYF. Here the CDR3 DNA reads TGTGCCAGCAGCTTAGCGGGAGGACAACTCGGAAACACCATATATTTT.

The chain links TRBV7-9 to TRBJ2-5; TRBD1 matches 7 bases. The CDR3 has 14 residues. V gave up 7 bases and J gave up 5 bases; unmatched junction bases: 10. CDR1 and CDR2 (germline): SEHNR, FQNEAQ (reference sequence). CDR3 sequence (DNA): TGTGCCAGCACCGATCCGACCAGGGGGGAGACCCAGTACTTC. Translation gives CASTDPTRGETQYF.

CDR3: CASSAGQPGPQHF. The CDR3 DNA follows: TGTGCCAGCAGCGCGGGACAGCCTGGACCCCAGCATTTT. V is TRBV13 and J is TRBJ1-5; 7 nucleotides align to TRBD1. Germline V lookup: CDR1 PRHDT, CDR2 FYEKMQ (reference sequence). Trimming at V came to 5 bases and at J to 10 bases, leaving 8 bases not matched to a gene. The CDR3 extends over 13 amino acids.

This clonotype occurred once. V gene TRBV18 combines with J gene TRBJ1-1, with 9 nucleotides matching TRBD1. Trimming cost V 3 bases and J 6 bases; bases outside gene matches: 5. This CDR3 has 14 residues. The germline V gene encodes CDR1 KGHSH and CDR2 LQKENI. The CDR3: CASSPGQGSSEAFF. The CDR3 nucleotides are TGTGCCAGCTCACCGGGACAGGGTTCTTCTGAAGCTTTCTTT.

This clonotype was seen a single time. A read error may account for a junction end that differs from germline. The chain joins TRBV13 to TRBJ2-7; TRBD2 matches at 7 bases. Germline V gene sequence: CDR1 PRHDT, CDR2 FYEKMQ (reference sequence). The CDR3 contains 12 residues. The DNA for the CDR3 is TGTGCCAGCAGCTTACGGGGGGACGAGCGGTACTTC. Translating gives CASSLRGDERYF.

The chain employs TRBV7-9 and TRBJ2-1, with TRBD2 as a possible D gene (6 bases). Germline V gene lookup returns CDR1 SEHNR and CDR2 FQNEAQ (reference sequence). The length of the CDR3 is 13 residues. V gave up 5 bases and J gave up 6 bases, with 11 bases separating them. CDR3 sequence reads: CASSAGLINEQFF. The CDR3 nucleotides read TGTGCCAGCAGCGCGGGACTTATCAATGAGCAGTTCTTC.

The chain carries TRBV9 and TRBJ1-3; D perhaps matches TRBD1 (6 bases). The CDR3 is 15 residues long. Germline V gene sequence: CDR1 SGDLS, CDR2 YYNGEE. V lost 0 bases to trimming and J lost 2 bases, with 9 bases between them. The CDR3 DNA reads as TGTGCCAGCAGCGTAGGAACAGGGACTGGAAACACCATATATTTT. Translation gives CASSVGTGTGNTIYF.

This sequence joins TRBV3-1 and TRBJ1-2; possible D gene TRBD1, 5 bases. This CDR3 spans 14 amino acids. CDR1 is LGHDT, CDR2 YNNKEL, per germline (reference sequence). V lost 3 bases and J lost 2, with 10 bases in between. CDR3 sequence: CASSQGPENYGYTF. The CDR3 coding sequence is TGTGCCAGCAGCCAGGGACCGGAGAACTATGGCTACACCTTC.

The rearrangement uses TRBV5-1 and TRBJ2-7, with unresolved D. V lost 0 bases and J lost 0, with 10 bases in between. The germline V gene has CDR1 SGHRS and CDR2 YFSETQ. CDR3 length: 15 amino acids. The CDR3 spells CASSLGSAGSYEQYF. DNA for the CDR3: TGCGCCAGCAGCTTGGGTTCGGCCGGCTCCTACGAGCAGTACTTC.

The chain combines TRBV9 with TRBJ1-5; a possible D gene is TRBD1 (5 bases). This CDR3 spans 15 amino acids. Germline CDR1 is SGDLS and CDR2 is YYNGEE. Trimming removed 2 bases at V and 6 bases at J, with 15 bases between. The CDR3 is CASSVGGHKGQPQHF. The CDR3 bases are TGTGCCAGCAGCGTCGGGGGTCATAAGGGTCAGCCCCAGCATTTT. Filled out from reference TRBV9 and TRBJ1-5, the complete variable domain reads DSGVTQTPKHLITATGQRVTLRCSPRSGDLSVYWYQQSLDQGLQFLIQYYNGEERAKGNILERFSAQQFPDLHSELNLSSLELGDSALYFCASSVGGHKGQPQHFGDGTRLSIL.

The CDR3 DNA is TGCGCCAGCAGCCCCGGGACTAGCGGGATGGCAGATACGCAGTATTTT. Amino acids: CASSPGTSGMADTQYF. The chain uses TRBV4-3 and TRBJ2-3; 13 bases map to TRBD2. V shed 4 bases, J shed 4 bases, and the junction held 5 bases outside the gene matches. The CDR3 spans 16 residues. Germline CDR1 reads LGHNA; CDR2 reads YSLEER.

The chain uses TRBV6-6 and TRBJ1-1, with D maybe TRBD1 (5 bases). CDR3 length: 13 residues. V was pared by 8 bases and J by 7 bases, with 17 bases between. Germline values: CDR1 MNHNY, CDR2 SVGAGI (reference sequence). The CDR3 spells CASVRSGGDEAFF. The CDR3 nucleotides read TGTGCCAGCGTTAGGAGCGGGGGGGATGAAGCTTTCTTT.

J is TRBJ2-7 and V is TRBV2, with 8 bases identical to TRBD1. Germline trimming cut 6 bases from V and 2 bases from J; bases unmatched to any gene: 9. CDR1 and CDR2 (germline): SNHLY, FYNNEI. The CDR3 consists of 15 residues. The CDR3 sequence is CASRLGTGAAYEQYF. The CDR3 coding sequence is TGTGCCAGCAGACTCGGGACAGGTGCCGCCTACGAGCAGTACTTC.

V is TRBV12-3 or TRBV12-4 and J is TRBJ2-1; TRBD2 might be the D (5 bases). The CDR3 covers 12 residues. V was trimmed by 6 bases and J by 7 bases, leaving 10 bases between them. CDR3 DNA: TGTGCCAGCAGCGCCCGGGGTAATGAGCAGTTCTTC. Encoded protein: CASSARGNEQFF.

The V and J genes are TRBV7-9 and TRBJ2-1; a weak D match, TRBD1 (5 bases). Germline V gene data show CDR1 as SEHNR and CDR2 as FQNEAQ (reference sequence). The CDR3 loop spans 13 amino acids. V shed 5 bases and J shed 11 bases, with 16 bases lying between them. The CDR3 spells CASSHYSTEKQFF. The CDR3 coding sequence is TGTGCCAGCAGCCATTATTCGACAGAAAAGCAGTTCTTC.

The chain uses TRBV5-4 and TRBJ2-7, with a weak D call TRBD1 (5 bases). Germline values: CDR1 SGHNT, CDR2 YYREEE (reference sequence). There are 13 residues in the CDR3. Trimming left V 0 bases short and J 6 bases short, with 10 bases between. The CDR3 region is CASSLAQGGEQYF. The CDR3 nucleotides read TGTGCCAGCAGCTTGGCCCAGGGTGGCGAGCAGTACTTC.

The rearrangement uses TRBV6-4 and TRBJ2-3, with 9 nucleotides matching TRBD2. Germline CDR1 is MRHNA and CDR2 is SNTAGT. V shed 5 bases, J shed 1 base, and the junction held 1 base outside the gene matches. This CDR3 spans 14 amino acids. The CDR3 DNA is TGTGCCAGCAGTCGGACTAGCGGCACAGATACGCAGTATTTT. It yields the protein CASSRTSGTDTQYF.

The chain links TRBV2 to TRBJ1-1; the D is unclear. The V end was cut by 1 base, the J end by 7 bases, with 10 bases between. The CDR3 has 13 residues. The germline gives CDR1 SNHLY, CDR2 FYNNEI. CDR3 region: CASSEGTYYEAFF. CDR3 DNA sequence: TGTGCCAGCAGTGAAGGTACATACTATGAAGCTTTCTTT.

This clonotype was recorded a few times. V usage is TRBV2 and J usage is TRBJ2-7; D may match TRBD1 or TRBD2 (5 bases each). The CDR3 consists of 13 residues. Germline CDR1 and CDR2: SNHLY and FYNNEI. The germline V and J ends were trimmed by 5 bases and 4 bases, with 12 bases remaining between them. The CDR3 coding sequence is TGTGCCAGCAGTCCTCGGGACGGTTACGAGCAGTACTTC. Protein product: CASSPRDGYEQYF.

This chain links TRBV6-6 with TRBJ2-2; 7 nucleotides match TRBD1. This CDR3 has 15 amino acids. Germline values: CDR1 MNHNY, CDR2 SVGAGI (reference sequence). V shed 2 bases, J shed 4 bases, and the junction held 4 bases outside the gene matches. In DNA form, the CDR3 reads TGTGCCAGCAGTTACAGGGGGCGCGGCACCGGGGAGCTGTTTTTT. Protein product: CASSYRGRGTGELFF.

This sequence joins TRBV5-6 and TRBJ2-1, with 15 bases fitting TRBD2. In germline, CDR1 is SGHDT, CDR2 YYEEEE. J gave up 6 bases and V 3 bases, and 10 bases lay outside the gene matches. The CDR3 runs 18 residues. The CDR3 bases are TGTGCCAGCAGCTGGGGACTAGCGGGGGGACCCTACTCCAATGAGCAGTTCTTC. Its translation is CASSWGLAGGPYSNEQFF.

The V call is TRBV2, the J call TRBJ2-1, with 14 positions matching TRBD2. V lost 6 bases, J lost 3 bases, and 4 bases stayed unmatched. Per germline, CDR1 SNHLY and CDR2 FYNNEI. This CDR3 spans 16 amino acids. CDR3 in amino acids: CASSGGTSGSYNEQFF. For the CDR3, the DNA is TGTGCCAGCAGCGGGGGGACTAGCGGGAGCTACAATGAGCAGTTCTTC.

This sequence joins TRBV11-3 and TRBJ2-1; perhaps D is TRBD1 or TRBD2 (5 bases each). The CDR3 is made up of 13 amino acids. Germline V gives CDR1 SGHNT, CDR2 YENEEA. V was cut by 4 bases and J by 8 bases, with 12 bases left in between. The CDR3: CASSWDPSDEQFF. In nucleotides, the CDR3 is TGTGCCAGCAGCTGGGACCCGTCGGATGAGCAGTTCTTC.

The rearrangement joins TRBV3-1 to TRBJ2-6, with a weak D call TRBD2 (5 bases). The CDR3 has 20 residues. Germline V gene lookup returns CDR1 LGHDT and CDR2 YNNKEL (reference sequence). V lost 1 base and J lost 4, with 23 bases in between. The CDR3 here is CASSQVTPSGKRSGANVLTF. The CDR3 nucleotides are TGTGCCAGCAGCCAAGTAACCCCCTCGGGGAAAAGGTCCGGGGCCAACGTCCTGACTTTC. Drawing the rest from reference TRBV3-1 and TRBJ2-6, the complete variable domain is DTAVSQTPKYLVTQMGNDKSIKCEQNLGHDTMYWYKQDSKKFLKIMFSYNNKELIINETVPNRFSPKSPDKAHLNLHINSLELGDSAVYFCASSQVTPSGKRSGANVLTFGAGSRLTVL.

In DNA form, the CDR3 reads TGTGCCAGCAGCGTATATCAGGGTTTGGACACTGAAGCTTTCTTT. Its protein is CASSVYQGLDTEAFF. The chain employs TRBV9 and TRBJ1-1; tentative D call: TRBD1 (5 bases). The V end lost 1 base, the J end lost 3 bases, and 13 bases lay between the germline ends. This CDR3 has 15 amino acids. Germline-derived CDR1 and CDR2 are SGDLS and YYNGEE.

Details on this clonotype: Compared with germline, one end of the junction differs, possibly owing to a read error. The chain joins TRBV6-4 to TRBJ2-2, with D perhaps TRBD2 (6 bases). This CDR3 is 15 amino acids long. In germline, CDR1 is MRHNA, CDR2 SNTAGT. The CDR3: CTSSDPETSSGELFF. In DNA, the CDR3 is TGTACCAGCAGTGACCCCGAGACTAGTTCCGGGGAGCTGTTTTTT.

A single count supports this clonotype. The chain is built from TRBV27 and TRBJ2-5; D remains ambiguous. The CDR3 is 14 residues long. V was cut by 5 bases and J by 0 bases, with 10 bases left in between. CDR1 and CDR2 (germline): MNHEY, SMNVEV (reference sequence). The DNA of the CDR3 is TGTGCCAGCAGTGCGTGGACGGACCAAGAGACCCAGTACTTC. Its translation is CASSAWTDQETQYF.

This clonotype appeared once. The chain couples TRBV19 to TRBJ1-5, with no clear D. V was trimmed by 7 bases and J by 0 bases, leaving 10 bases between them. CDR1 is LNHDA, CDR2 SQIVND, per germline (reference sequence). The CDR3 runs to 14 residues. CDR3 DNA sequence: TGTGCCAGTATGCTGATGGGTAGCAATCAGCCCCAGCATTTT. It encodes CASMLMGSNQPQHF.

The chain employs TRBV27 and TRBJ1-4; D is perhaps TRBD1 (6 bases). The V gene lost 6 bases and the J gene lost 6 bases, with 20 bases spanning the gap. The CDR3 covers 16 residues. CDR1 and CDR2 from the germline V gene are MNHEY and SMNVEV (reference sequence). CDR3 in amino acids: CASSPQPAGQYEKLFF. The CDR3 DNA is TGTGCCAGCAGCCCCCAACCCGCCGGACAGTATGAAAAACTGTTTTTT.

The sample holds one count of this clonotype. This chain joins TRBV7-9 and TRBJ2-3, with 7 positions matching TRBD2. This CDR3 has 16 amino acids. Trimming cost V 2 bases and J 2 bases; bases outside gene matches: 7. The germline V gene encodes CDR1 SEHNR and CDR2 FQNEAQ (reference sequence). The CDR3, as DNA: TGTGCCAGCAGCTTATTTGCTAGCGGATTCACAGATACGCAGTATTTT. It specifies CASSLFASGFTDTQYF. Supplemented by reference TRBV7-9 and TRBJ2-3, the full variable domain reads DTGVSQNPRHKITKRGQNVTFRCDPISEHNRLYWYRQTLGQGPEFLTYFQNEAQLEKSRLLSDRFSAERPKGSFSTLEIQRTEQGDSAMYLCASSLFASGFTDTQYFGPGTRLTVL.